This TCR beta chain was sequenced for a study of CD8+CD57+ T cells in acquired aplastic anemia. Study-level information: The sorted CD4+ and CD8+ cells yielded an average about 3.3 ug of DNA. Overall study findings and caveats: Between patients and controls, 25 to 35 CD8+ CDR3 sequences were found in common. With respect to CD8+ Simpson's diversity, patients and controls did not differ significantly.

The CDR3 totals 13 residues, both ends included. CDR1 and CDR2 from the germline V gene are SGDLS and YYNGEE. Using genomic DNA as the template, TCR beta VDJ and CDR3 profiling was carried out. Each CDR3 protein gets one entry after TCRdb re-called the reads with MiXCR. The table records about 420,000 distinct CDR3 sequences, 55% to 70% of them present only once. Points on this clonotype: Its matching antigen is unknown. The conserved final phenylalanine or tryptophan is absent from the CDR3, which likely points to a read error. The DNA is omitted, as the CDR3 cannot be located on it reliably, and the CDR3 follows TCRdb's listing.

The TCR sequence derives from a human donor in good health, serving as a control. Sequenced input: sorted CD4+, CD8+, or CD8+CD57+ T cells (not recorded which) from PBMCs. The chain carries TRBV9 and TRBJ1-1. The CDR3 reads CASSVARRDLRAV.